This is a list of T cell receptor beta chains from one sample in a study of blood T cell repertoires in COVID-19. Generated by immunoSEQ multiplex PCR, the TCRdb table keeps only in-frame clones and is missing some. The data show about 440,000 clones, approximately 90% seen once. Input material: PBMCs or T cells enriched from blood (not recorded which). Receptors were obtained from a woman aged 18-29 years with acute COVID-19. The CDR3 runs from the conserved cysteine through the conserved F or W. Each record gives: CDR3 protein, CDR3 DNA, V gene, J gene, clone size, D gene. The D gene is left open where the match is weak. Where a row states a size, it is once, few, many or the class of an expanded clone; other rows omit it.

CSVDTGGYTEAFF	TGCAGCGTCGACACAGGGGGGTACACTGAAGCTTTCTTT	TRBV29-1	TRBJ1-1	once	TRBD1
CASSQGQGYYEQYF	TGTGCCAGCAGCCAGGGACAGGGTTACTACGAGCAGTACTTC	TRBV11-2	TRBJ2-7	once	TRBD1
CASSPADRAGSGYTF	TGTGCCAGCAGCCCGGCAGACAGGGCAGGGAGTGGCTACACCTTC	TRBV9	TRBJ1-2	-	TRBD1
CASSQSGQGFERVYEQYF	TGTGCCAGCAGCCAATCGGGACAGGGTTTTGAAAGGGTCTACGAGCAGTACTTC	TRBV3-1/TRBV3-2	TRBJ2-7	-	TRBD1
CASSSIYEQYF	TGTGCCAGCAGTTCCATCTACGAGCAGTACTTC	TRBV12-3/TRBV12-4	TRBJ2-7	-	-
CASSPTTGEAEQFF	TGTGCCAGCAGCCCAACGACCGGGGAGGCTGAGCAGTTCTTC	TRBV3-1/TRBV3-2	TRBJ2-1	-	-
CASSFRQDTGELFF	TGCGCCAGCAGCTTTCGACAGGACACCGGGGAGCTGTTTTTT	TRBV5-1	TRBJ2-2	-	-
CASSTGLKDGEQYF	TGTGCCAGCAGCACAGGGCTCAAGGATGGAGAGCAGTACTTC	TRBV3-1/TRBV3-2	TRBJ2-7	-	-
CASRQRGAGGGTEAFF	TGTGCCAGCAGACAGCGGGGGGCTGGCGGAGGCACTGAAGCTTTCTTT	TRBV7-2	TRBJ1-1	-	-
CASSLLAEQYF	TGTGCCAGCAGCTTACTAGCCGAGCAGTACTTC	TRBV3-1/TRBV3-2	TRBJ2-7	-	-
CASSLSAGTGYEQYF	TGTGCCAGCAGTTTATCGGCCGGGACAGGGTACGAGCAGTACTTC	TRBV27	TRBJ2-7	-	TRBD1
CASSETVNTEAFF	TGCGCCAGCAGTGAAACAGTGAACACTGAAGCTTTCTTT	TRBV10-2	TRBJ1-1	-	-
CASSLEPGTSGVVGELFF	TGTGCCAGCAGCTTAGAACCGGGAACTAGCGGGGTGGTCGGGGAGCTGTTTTTT	TRBV7-2	TRBJ2-2	-	TRBD2
CASSQDGQRPYGYTF	TGCGCCAGCAGCCAAGATGGACAACGTCCCTATGGCTACACCTTC	TRBV4-3	TRBJ1-2	-	-
CATSTGTSGSGYEQYF	TGTGCCACCTCAACCGGGACTAGTGGTTCGGGGTACGAGCAGTACTTC	TRBV10-3	TRBJ2-7	-	TRBD2
CASSQDGRGDYGYTF	TGTGCCAGCAGCCAAGATGGTCGGGGAGACTATGGCTACACCTTC	TRBV3-1/TRBV3-2	TRBJ1-2	-	-
CASSQQGGETQYF	TGTGCCAGCAGCCAACAGGGGGGAGAGACCCAGTACTTC	TRBV7-9	TRBJ2-5	-	TRBD1
CASSAESRGLAEAFF	TGTGCCAGCAGCGCCGAATCCAGGGGGCTTGCTGAAGCTTTCTTT	TRBV9	TRBJ1-1	-	TRBD1
CASSFTGQINEKLFF	TGTGCCAGTAGTTTTACGGGACAGATTAATGAAAAACTGTTTTTT	TRBV19	TRBJ1-4	-	TRBD1
CASSLTSSQPQHF	TGTGCCAGCAGCTTAACATCTAGTCAGCCCCAGCATTTT	TRBV7-3	TRBJ1-5	-	-
CASSSGANTGELFF	TGTGCCAGCAGTTCAGGGGCGAACACCGGGGAGCTGTTTTTT	TRBV28	TRBJ2-2	-	-
CASSYSQGPYEQYF	TGTGCCAGCAGTTACTCGCAGGGCCCCTACGAGCAGTACTTC	TRBV6-5	TRBJ2-7	-	-
CASSLSPVAGELFF	TGTGCCAGCAGCTTAAGCCCGGTTGCCGGGGAGCTGTTTTTT	TRBV7-2	TRBJ2-2	-	-
CASSLGHYNSPLHF	TGCGCCAGCAGCTTGGGACATTATAATTCACCCCTCCACTTT	TRBV5-1	TRBJ1-6	-	-
CASSLGQNTDTQYF	TGCGCCAGCAGCTTGGGACAGAACACAGATACGCAGTATTTT	TRBV5-1	TRBJ2-3	-	-